Listed below are T cell receptor beta chains from one sample, sequenced in a study of OX40 agonist ivuxolimab in advanced cancers. Assay: immunoSEQ multiplex PCR; the TCRdb copy retains only in-frame clones and omits some. Here the sample spans almost 70,000 clones, roughly 90% being singletons. This sample comprised CD4+ or CD8+ T cells sorted from blood, obtained in a trial of the OX40 agonist ivuxolimab. The receptors derive from an adult with an advanced solid tumor such as melanoma, head and neck, liver or kidney cancer. CDR3s include the opening cysteine and the closing phenylalanine or tryptophan. The D gene is left open where the match is weak. For some rows the clone size is stated as once, few or many, or as a class when expanded; others skip it.

cdr3_nt cdr3_aa cdr3_length j_call v_call d_call clone_size
TGTGCCAGCAGTTACGCCCCACAGGGGGGTAGGGAGCAGTACTTC CASSYAPQGGREQYF 15 TRBJ2-7 TRBV6-5 TRBD1 -
TGTGCCAGCAGCGCACTAGCGGACAATGAGCAGTTCTTC CASSALADNEQFF 13 TRBJ2-1 TRBV9 TRBD2 -
TGTGCCAGCGTGGGGGCAGGGGGTGTGAATCAGCCCCAGCATTTT CASVGAGGVNQPQHF 15 TRBJ1-5 TRBV28 TRBD1 -
TGTGCCAGCTCACCAGGTAGAGGGCCGGGGGCTGAAGCTTTCTTT CASSPGRGPGAEAFF 15 TRBJ1-1 TRBV18 - -
TGTGCCAGCAGCCCGACTAGCGGGAGAGCCTACGAGCAGTACTTC CASSPTSGRAYEQYF 15 TRBJ2-7 TRBV5-6 TRBD2 -
TGTGCTAGCAGCGCGATACTGGCGGGGCGAAACAATGAGCAGTTCTTC CASSAILAGRNNEQFF 16 TRBJ2-1 TRBV7-7 - once
TGTGCCAGTAGTATAGACACACGGCAATATGGCTACACCTTC CASSIDTRQYGYTF 14 TRBJ1-2 TRBV19 - -
TGCGCCAGCAGCTTGCTACTAGCGGACGACAATGAGCAGTTCTTC CASSLLLADDNEQFF 15 TRBJ2-1 TRBV5-1 TRBD2 once
TGCGCCAGCAGCAGGGGGACAGAGCAAGAGACCCAGTACTTC CASSRGTEQETQYF 14 TRBJ2-5 TRBV5-1 TRBD1 -
TGTGCCAGCAGAGAGGGTAGCGGGGGAAATGAGCAGTTCTTC CASREGSGGNEQFF 14 TRBJ2-1 TRBV2 TRBD2 -
TGCGCCAGCAGCTTGGAGGGGCGGATCACAGATACGCAGTATTTT CASSLEGRITDTQYF 15 TRBJ2-3 TRBV5-1 - -
TGTGCCAGCAGCTCGGGACTAGCGGGGAGCTCTGGGGCCAACGTCCTGACTTTC CASSSGLAGSSGANVLTF 18 TRBJ2-6 TRBV5-6 TRBD2 -
TGTGCCAGCAGCTTACGTAACGAAGTGGTGCTGTTTTTT CASSLRNEVVLFF 13 TRBJ2-2 TRBV11-2 - -
TGTGCCAGCAGATTCACAGATACGCAGTATTTT CASRFTDTQYF 11 TRBJ2-3 TRBV6-5 - -
TGTGCCAGCAGTGACGGACAGTTCAACACTGAAGCTTTCTTT CASSDGQFNTEAFF 14 TRBJ1-1 TRBV6-1 - few
TGTGCCAGCAGCGGCGGGAGAAGCACAGATACGCAGTATTTT CASSGGRSTDTQYF 14 TRBJ2-3 TRBV9 TRBD2 -
TGCAGCCCCGAAAAGGGACTAGCGGGAGACGGTTCGTTGGACGAGCAGTACTTC CSPEKGLAGDGSLDEQYF 18 TRBJ2-7 TRBV29-1 TRBD2 -
TGTGCCAGCACCTGGGGCCGGGGGGCTTGGGAGACCCAGTACTTC CASTWGRGAWETQYF 15 TRBJ2-5 TRBV28 - -
TGTGCCAGCAGTTCTGGACTTAGCTCTGGGGCCAACGTCCTGACTTTC CASSSGLSSGANVLTF 16 TRBJ2-6 TRBV28 - -
TGCGCCAGCAGCCAAGATAGGGGACAGGTACAAGAGACCCAGTACTTC CASSQDRGQVQETQYF 16 TRBJ2-5 TRBV4-1 TRBD1 once
TGTGCCAGCAGCTCCCCCCATGTAGAGCAGTACTTC CASSSPHVEQYF 12 TRBJ2-7 TRBV5-4 - few
TGTGCCAGCAGGACAGGTCTTAGCAATCAGCCCCAGCATTTT CASRTGLSNQPQHF 14 TRBJ1-5 TRBV28 - few
TGTGCCAGCCGTCCCGGGACGACCTCTGGAAACACCATATATTTT CASRPGTTSGNTIYF 15 TRBJ1-3 TRBV13 - -
TGCGCCAGCAGTTGGACAGGGGGCGCTAGCACCGGGGAGCTGTTTTTT CASSWTGGASTGELFF 16 TRBJ2-2 TRBV4-1 TRBD1 -
TGCGCCAGCAGTCCCCTCGAGACCCAGTACTTC CASSPLETQYF 11 TRBJ2-5 TRBV10-2 - -
TGTGCCATCGGGAAGGACAGGGACAATGGGGGCGAGCAGTACTTC CAIGKDRDNGGEQYF 15 TRBJ2-7 TRBV10-3 TRBD1 -
TGTGCCAGCTCACAGGGACAGGGGGAGACTGAAGCTTTCTTT CASSQGQGETEAFF 14 TRBJ1-1 TRBV18 TRBD1 -
TGTGCCAGCAGCCTAAATGGGGGGAGGGCCAGACAAGAGCAGTACTTC CASSLNGGRARQEQYF 16 TRBJ2-7 TRBV11-2 TRBD2 -
TGTGCCAGCAGTGGGGACAGCCGCTTCCAGCATTTT CASSGDSRFQHF 12 TRBJ1-5 TRBV28 TRBD1 -
TGTGCCAGCACGGTGGCAGGATTCTTGAATGAGCAGTTCTTC CASTVAGFLNEQFF 14 TRBJ2-1 TRBV2 - -
TGTGCCAGCAGGGAATCAGGGCCCTATAACTATGGCTACACCTTC CASRESGPYNYGYTF 15 TRBJ1-2 TRBV2 - -
TGTGCCAGCAGCGTAGCTGGAGCGGGAGGGGGAGAGACCCAGTACTTC CASSVAGAGGGETQYF 16 TRBJ2-5 TRBV9 TRBD2 -
TGTGCCAGCTCACCATCCCAGGGGGCGATCGTAAACATTCAGTACTTC CASSPSQGAIVNIQYF 16 TRBJ2-4 TRBV18 TRBD1 few
TGCGCCAGCAGCACCGGACAACTAGCGGGAGTCCTTGAGCAGTACTTC CASSTGQLAGVLEQYF 16 TRBJ2-7 TRBV5-1 TRBD2 -
TGTGCCAGCAGCTTAGCTCACAGCTACGAGCAGTACTTC CASSLAHSYEQYF 13 TRBJ2-7 TRBV7-2 - -
TGTGCCAGCAGCGACTACAGGGGGCAAGGAAACACCATATATTTT CASSDYRGQGNTIYF 15 TRBJ1-3 TRBV9 TRBD1 -
TGTGCCAGCAGCGAAGACGGAGACCAGTATGGCTACACCTTC CASSEDGDQYGYTF 14 TRBJ1-2 TRBV11-2 - -
TGTGCCAGCAGTTTACTGGCCAACAATGAGCAGTTCTTC CASSLLANNEQFF 13 TRBJ2-1 TRBV27 - once
TGTGCCAGCAGCCCCTTAACCCAAGAGACCCAGTACTTC CASSPLTQETQYF 13 TRBJ2-5 TRBV5-5 - -
TGTGCCAGCAGTTTGCGGGGTATGGCAAGATACAATGAGCAGTTCTTC CASSLRGMARYNEQFF 16 TRBJ2-1 TRBV27 - -
TGTGCCAGCAGGAGATTTTATGGCTACACCTTC CASRRFYGYTF 11 TRBJ1-2 TRBV2 - -
TGTGCTAGCAGCTTAGCGGGAGGGGGAGATACGCAGTATTTT CASSLAGGGDTQYF 14 TRBJ2-3 TRBV7-7 TRBD2 -
TGTGCCAGCAGCACTGACACTAGCAATCAGCCCCAGCATTTT CASSTDTSNQPQHF 14 TRBJ1-5 TRBV6-1 - once
TGTGCCAGCTCACCAGTAGGTAGTGGGAATCAGCCCCAGCATTTT CASSPVGSGNQPQHF 15 TRBJ1-5 TRBV18 - -
TGTGCCAGTAGTATACCGGGTTCCAAAAACATTCAGTACTTC CASSIPGSKNIQYF 14 TRBJ2-4 TRBV19 - -
TGTGCCAGCAGTGACAGGGGAGTTGGGGGCTACACCTTC CASSDRGVGGYTF 13 TRBJ1-2 TRBV2 - once
TGTGCCAGCAGCCAAGAAGGGGGGCCTCAGCCCCAGCATTTT CASSQEGGPQPQHF 14 TRBJ1-5 TRBV7-2 - -
TGTGCCAGCAGCTCACAGGGGGTAGGCACCGGGGAGCTGTTTTTT CASSSQGVGTGELFF 15 TRBJ2-2 TRBV7-9 TRBD1 -
TGTGCCAGCAGTTCTCCTCGGACAGACACCGGGGAGCTGTTTTTT CASSSPRTDTGELFF 15 TRBJ2-2 TRBV28 - -
TGTGCCAGCAGCCAATCCGATTACGAGCAGTACTTC CASSQSDYEQYF 12 TRBJ2-7 TRBV4-2 - -
TGCAGTGCTAGGGTCCAAGGCGGACTGTTTTTT CSARVQGGLFF 11 TRBJ1-4 TRBV20-1 - few
TGTGCCAGCAGCTTGGACAGGGCAGAGACCCAGTACTTC CASSLDRAETQYF 13 TRBJ2-5 TRBV11-3 TRBD1 -